The present T cell receptor beta chain was sequenced within a study of blood T cells in healthy people across ages (dated by TCRdb to between 2015 and 2017). At the level of the whole study: Template switching captured roughly one uniquely barcoded TCR beta cDNA molecule per two T cells in model experiments. To avoid experimental bias, donors of different ages were randomly spread across the sequencing lanes. Using the same blood draw, the study looked at two additional independent replicas of 1 million unique cDNA reads for two donors, one aged 18 to 29 and the other aged 80 or older. Using deep sequencing normalized with unique cDNA molecular identifiers, the study measured how TCR beta repertoire diversity changes with age. The donors were divided into four age groups: young (average around 15 years), middle-aged (about 40), aged (approximately 64) and long-lived (about 90). What the authors observed across the whole study: Because the CMV infection status of the donors was unknown, age-related changes in expanded clonotypes may potentially have been confounded. Observed TCR beta diversity correlated strongly with the percentage of naive T cells measured by flow cytometry. Bulk unsorted PBMC profiling prevented conclusive comparison of naive and antigen-experienced compartments. Estimates of total diversity based on one million sequenced T cells were regarded as lower bounds and as underestimates. Compared with the aged group, more naive CD4+ T cells, fewer expanded clones and increased TCR diversity were shown by the long-lived group, suggesting age selection. As age increased, observed TCR beta diversity per million T cells dropped in a roughly linear way, and a significant reduction was already evident by age about 40.

With respect to this clonotype: What this receptor recognizes is not known. Per-nucleotide qualities are absent, and no much larger clonotype sits a single base away.

The donors were roughly 39 Caucasian individuals from Russia, aged roughly 6 to 100 years, who were systemically healthy. Around 9.9 milliliters of peripheral blood were collected from each donor into EDTA-treated Vacutainer tubes. Ficoll-Paque density-gradient centrifugation was used to isolate PBMCs, with at least 6.5 million per sample. Total RNA, at least 5 micrograms per sample, was extracted from PBMCs with Trizol reagent. For every donor, flow cytometry on a PBMC aliquot measured the percentage of naive CD45RAhigh/CD27high T cells. To prepare the library, 5' RACE was applied. This sample was sequenced with an Illumina HiSeq 2500. A second PCR of roughly 7 to 11 cycles was performed with a sample-barcoded 5' primer and a J-beta primer mix. A template-switch 5' adaptor carrying 12 random nucleotides introduced a unique molecular identifier onto each TCR beta cDNA molecule. Each sample yielded at least 2.5 million CDR3-containing paired-end reads. First-strand cDNA synthesis was performed from all RNA using the Mint cDNA synthesis kit, with priming by a TRBC-specific oligonucleotide. After uracil-DNA glycosylase treatment, a first 18-cycle PCR used universal primers M1SS and BC2_uni_R on all cDNA. On the authors' methods: For normalization, 1 million high-quality reads, each with a distinct molecular identifier, were randomly selected from each sample. Instead of being binned into consensus sequences, reads that shared molecular identifiers were thrown out. MiTCR, run with a Q25 quality threshold and the strictest error-elimination algorithm, handled CDR3 identification, clonotype clustering and error correction. A nonparametric unseen species model using Euler transformation provided a lower-bound estimate of total TCR beta diversity. The public reads were reprocessed in TCRdb via fastp at Q25 and MiXCR, keeping in-frame beta chains. All rows with the same CDR3 protein become a single entry with the most common DNA and genes. For this entry, the V and J calls and clone size follow TCRdb and not the study's own pipeline. The sample table shows about 780,000 distinct CDR3 sequences, and about 47% are seen once. The ten most abundant clones make up approximately 18% of the sample.

The germline V gene encodes CDR1 SGHVS and CDR2 FQNEAQ. Spanning cysteine to phenylalanine, the CDR3 consists of 14 amino acids. Of all the DNA, just the CDR3 is kept, 42 bases in frame from base 1. This TCR came from a man of 80 years or more in good health. In this chain, TRBV7-8 is recombined with TRBJ2-1, with an unclear D gene assignment. The J call may be mistaken, given a closer DNA end match to TRBJ2-7. Sequencing input: blood. The DNA sequence is as follows: TGTGCCAGCAGCTTTAGAAGCTCCTACAATGAGCAGTACTTC. This encodes CASSFRSSYNEQYF.